One sample yielded the 9 T cell receptor beta chains listed below, sequenced in a study of CD8+CD57+ T cells in acquired aplastic anemia (dated by TCRdb to between 2017 and 2018). Sequencing was performed on an Illumina HiSeq 2000. Profiling of TCR beta VDJ combinations and CDR3 sequences used genomic DNA as the template. TCRdb redid the processing of the public reads, applying fastp at Q25 and MiXCR, and retained in-frame beta chains. Each CDR3 protein gets just one entry, which takes the most common genes and DNA from the rows behind it. The sample yields approximately 200,000 distinct CDR3 sequences; under 65% were counted once. Of the sample, about 29% falls within the top ten clones. Sample: sorted CD4+, CD8+, or CD8+CD57+ T cells (not recorded which) from PBMCs. The receptors were sampled from a human donor in good health.

The chain uses TRBV10-3 and TRBJ2-7; D might be TRBD1 or TRBD2, each matching 6 bases. V dropped 7 bases and J dropped 5 bases, with 12 bases sitting between them. Germline assignment: CDR1 ENHRY and CDR2 SYGVKD. This CDR3 has 12 residues. CDR3 DNA sequence: TGTGCCATCAAGGGGGGCCCGGACGAGCAGTACTTC. It specifies CAIKGGPDEQYF.

There are many counts of this clonotype. The V gene is TRBV28, the J gene TRBJ2-7, with D unresolved. The V gene lost 3 bases and the J gene lost 0 bases, with 9 bases spanning the gap. The CDR3 sequence is 14 residues long. Germline CDR1 MDHEN, CDR2 SYDVKM. CDR3 nucleotides: TGTGCCAGCAGTTTGCCGGATCCCTCCTACGAGCAGTACTTC. Its translation: CASSLPDPSYEQYF.

The chain combines TRBV20-1 with TRBJ2-7; D may be TRBD1 or TRBD2 (6 bases each). There are 12 residues in the CDR3. The ends were cut back, 3 bases at V and 6 bases at J, with 12 bases in the middle. The germline gives CDR1 DFQATT, CDR2 SNEGSKA (reference sequence). The CDR3 region is CSASGGQLEQYF. CDR3 coding DNA: TGCAGTGCTAGCGGGGGACAACTCGAGCAGTACTTC.

V and J are TRBV7-6 and TRBJ2-7; D could derive from TRBD1 or TRBD2 (5 bases each). The CDR3 is made up of 14 amino acids. Trimming removed 1 base at V and 2 bases at J, with 9 bases between. Germline CDR1 and CDR2: SGHVS and FNYEAQ. CDR3 DNA: TGTGCCAGCAGCTTAGAGGGACCCCCCTACGAGCAGTACTTC. It translates to CASSLEGPPYEQYF.

This clonotype was detected ten times or more. The chain carries TRBV7-9 and TRBJ2-7; the D is unclear. Germline V gene lookup returns CDR1 SEHNR and CDR2 FQNEAQ (reference sequence). The CDR3 runs to 13 residues. The V and J ends lost 4 bases and 4 bases respectively, with 11 bases between them. The CDR3 nucleotides read TGTGCCAGCAGCTCCAAGACGGATTACGAGCAGTACTTC. It encodes CASSSKTDYEQYF.

This clonotype was observed at least ten times. The chain combines TRBV4-1 with TRBJ1-1, with D possibly TRBD1 on 5 matching bases. Germline CDR1 MGHRA, CDR2 YSYEKL. V lost 6 bases and J 8 bases, leaving 19 bases between the germline ends. CDR3 size: 14 residues. The CDR3 reads CASSQGSSGFEAFF. CDR3 DNA: TGCGCCAGCAGTCAGGGTTCGTCAGGCTTCGAAGCTTTCTTT.

This clonotype was seen just once. The chain carries TRBV19 and TRBJ2-7, with 14 bases fitting TRBD2. The V gene's germline CDR1 is LNHDA and CDR2 SQIVND (reference sequence). The J segment lost 9 bases and the V segment lost 3 bases, leaving 10 bases of the junction unmatched. CDR3 length: 16 amino acids. CDR3 sequence (DNA): TGTGCCAGTAGTATCGGGACTAGCGGGGGAGAACCACGGCAGTACTTC. Translating it yields CASSIGTSGGEPRQYF. Together with reference TRBV19 and TRBJ2-7, the CDR3 gives the full variable domain: DGGITQSPKYLFRKEGQNVTLSCEQNLNHDAMYWYRQDPGQGLRLIYYSQIVNDFQKGDIAEGYSVSREKKESFPLTVTSAQKNPTAFYLCASSIGTSGGEPRQYFGPGTRLTVT.

The gene calls are TRBV6-5 and TRBJ2-5; D might be TRBD1 or TRBD2, each matching 5 bases. The CDR3 has 14 residues. V was pared by 6 bases and J by 4 bases, with 15 bases between. Per germline, CDR1 MNHEY and CDR2 SVGAGI. The CDR3 nucleotides are TGTGCCAGCAGCCTAGATCCGAGGGGAGAGACCCAGTACTTC. This codes for CASSLDPRGETQYF.

The rearrangement uses TRBV12-3 or TRBV12-4 and TRBJ1-6; tentative D call: TRBD1 (6 bases). V shed 3 bases and J shed 10 bases, with 22 bases lying between them. This CDR3 is 17 amino acids long. This CDR3 is CASSFRATGLSGSPLHF. For the CDR3, the DNA is TGTGCCAGCAGTTTCAGGGCGACAGGTCTGTCAGGCTCACCCCTCCACTTT.